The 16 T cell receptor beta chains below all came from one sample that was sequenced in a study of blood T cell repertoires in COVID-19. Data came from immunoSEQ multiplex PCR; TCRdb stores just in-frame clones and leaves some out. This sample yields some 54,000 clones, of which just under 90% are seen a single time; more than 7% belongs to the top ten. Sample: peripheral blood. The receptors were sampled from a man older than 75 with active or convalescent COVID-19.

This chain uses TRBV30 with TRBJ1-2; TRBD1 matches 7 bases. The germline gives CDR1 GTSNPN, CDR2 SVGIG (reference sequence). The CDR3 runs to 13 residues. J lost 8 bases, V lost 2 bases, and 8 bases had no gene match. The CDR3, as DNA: TGTGCCTGGAGTTCCGGGACAGTAGGAGGCTACACCTTC. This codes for CAWSSGTVGGYTF.

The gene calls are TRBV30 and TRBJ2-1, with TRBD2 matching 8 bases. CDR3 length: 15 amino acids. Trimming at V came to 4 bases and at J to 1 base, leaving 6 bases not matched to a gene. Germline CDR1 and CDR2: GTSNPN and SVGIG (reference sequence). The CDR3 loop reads CAWTEIAGSYNEQFF. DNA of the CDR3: TGTGCCTGGACAGAGATAGCGGGGTCCTACAATGAGCAGTTCTTC.

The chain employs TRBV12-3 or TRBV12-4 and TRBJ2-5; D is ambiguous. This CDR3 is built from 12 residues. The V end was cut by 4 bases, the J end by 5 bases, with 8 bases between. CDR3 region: CASSYAGETQYF. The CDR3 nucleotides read TGTGCCAGCAGTTACGCCGGGGAGACCCAGTACTTC.

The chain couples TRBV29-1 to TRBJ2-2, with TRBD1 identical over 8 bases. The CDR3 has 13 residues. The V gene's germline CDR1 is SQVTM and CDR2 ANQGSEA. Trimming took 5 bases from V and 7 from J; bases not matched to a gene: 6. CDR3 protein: CSVRTGLRGELFF. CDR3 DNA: TGCAGCGTTAGGACAGGGCTTCGCGGGGAGCTGTTTTTT.

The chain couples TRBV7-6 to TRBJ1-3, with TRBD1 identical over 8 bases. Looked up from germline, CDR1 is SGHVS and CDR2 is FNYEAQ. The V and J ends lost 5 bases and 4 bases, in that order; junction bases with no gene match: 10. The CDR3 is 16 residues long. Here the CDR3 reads CASSAYRGAAGNTIYF. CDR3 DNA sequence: TGTGCCAGCAGCGCTTACAGGGGGGCCGCGGGAAACACCATATATTTT.

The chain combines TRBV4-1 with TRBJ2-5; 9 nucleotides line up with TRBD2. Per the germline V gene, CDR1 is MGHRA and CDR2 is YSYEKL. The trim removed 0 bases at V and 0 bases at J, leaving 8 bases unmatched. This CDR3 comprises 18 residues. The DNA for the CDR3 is TGCGCCAGCAGCCAAGAGTCAGGAGTAGCGGGGGACCAAGAGACCCAGTACTTC. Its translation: CASSQESGVAGDQETQYF.

The CDR3, as DNA: TGCGCCAGCAGCTTGGCCGCGACAAGGAACACCGGGGAGCTGTTTTTT. Residues: CASSLAATRNTGELFF. The V and J genes are TRBV5-1 and TRBJ2-2; no clear D gene. V was cut by 0 bases and J by 1 base, with 10 bases left in between. The CDR3 covers 16 residues. Germline CDR1 SGHRS, CDR2 YFSETQ.

The CDR3: CASSYRQGRGANVLTF. The CDR3 nucleotides read TGTGCCAGCAGTTATAGACAGGGTAGGGGGGCCAACGTCCTGACTTTC. This chain links TRBV11-1 with TRBJ2-6, with 7 nucleotides matching TRBD1. Germline CDR1 SGHAT, CDR2 FQDESV (reference sequence). V was pared by 6 bases and J by 4 bases, with 9 bases of the junction left unmatched. This CDR3 is built from 16 residues.

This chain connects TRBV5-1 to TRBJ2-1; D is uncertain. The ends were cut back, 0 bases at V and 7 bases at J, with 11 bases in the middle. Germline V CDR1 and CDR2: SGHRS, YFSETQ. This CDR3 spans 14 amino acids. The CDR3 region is CASSLAISGNEQFF. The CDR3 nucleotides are TGCGCCAGCAGCTTGGCCATTTCCGGGAATGAGCAGTTCTTC.

The CDR3 sequence is CASSPPTGDTEAFF. DNA of the CDR3: TGTGCCAGCTCACCACCGACAGGGGACACTGAAGCTTTCTTT. J is TRBJ1-1 and V is TRBV18; 8 nucleotides line up with TRBD1. The J segment lost 3 bases and the V segment lost 0 bases, leaving 0 bases of the junction unmatched. Germline CDR1 is KGHSH and CDR2 is LQKENI. The CDR3 consists of 14 residues.

CDR3 protein: CASSQDIVQPQHF. The CDR3 DNA reads TGCGCCAGCAGCCAAGATATAGTTCAGCCCCAGCATTTT. The chain recombines TRBV4-3 with TRBJ1-5; no firm D call. The germline CDR1 and CDR2 sequences are LGHNA and YSLEER. The CDR3 totals 13 residues. V lost 0 bases to trimming and J lost 6 bases, with 6 bases between them.

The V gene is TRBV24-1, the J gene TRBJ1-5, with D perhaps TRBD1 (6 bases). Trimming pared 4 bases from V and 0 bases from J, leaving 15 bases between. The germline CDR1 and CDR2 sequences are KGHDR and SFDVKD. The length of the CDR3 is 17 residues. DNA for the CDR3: TGTGCCACCAGTGACATCAGGGGACGGACTAGCAATCAGCCCCAGCATTTT. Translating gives CATSDIRGRTSNQPQHF.

The CDR3 DNA reads as TGTGCCAGCCCCTCAGGGCAGGCGACCCTAAGCTCTGGAAACACCATATATTTT. This codes for CASPSGQATLSSGNTIYF. The V call is TRBV21-1, the J call TRBJ1-3; the DNA was not used to check the table's D call, TRBD1. TRBV21-1 is a listed pseudogene. CDR3 length: 18 amino acids.

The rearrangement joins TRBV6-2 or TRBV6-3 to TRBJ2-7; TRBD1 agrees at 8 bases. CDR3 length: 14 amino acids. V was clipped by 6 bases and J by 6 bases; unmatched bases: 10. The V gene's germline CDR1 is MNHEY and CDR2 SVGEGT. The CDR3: CASSLQGAEREQYF. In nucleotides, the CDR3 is TGTGCCAGCAGCCTCCAGGGGGCCGAACGCGAGCAGTACTTC.

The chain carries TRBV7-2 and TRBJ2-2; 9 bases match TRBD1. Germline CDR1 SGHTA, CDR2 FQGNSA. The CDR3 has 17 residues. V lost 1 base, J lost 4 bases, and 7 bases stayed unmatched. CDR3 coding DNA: TGTGCCAGCAGCTTAGGAAACAGGGGGCTTGGCACCGGGGAGCTGTTTTTT. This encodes CASSLGNRGLGTGELFF.

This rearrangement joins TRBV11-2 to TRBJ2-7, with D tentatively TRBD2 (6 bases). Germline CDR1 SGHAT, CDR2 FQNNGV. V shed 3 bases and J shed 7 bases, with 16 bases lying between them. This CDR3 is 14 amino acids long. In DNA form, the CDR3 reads TGTGCCAGCAGCTTTTACGGGGCCCGGGGGGAGCAGTACTTC. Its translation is CASSFYGARGEQYF.